The following is a T cell receptor (beta chain) sequence with its context. This CDR3 is 20 amino acids long. V gave up 0 bases and J gave up 0 bases; unmatched junction bases: 13. In germline, CDR1 is LGHDT, CDR2 YNNKEL (reference sequence). RNA transcripts yielded amplified TCR beta CDR3 regions. The TCR CDR3 was amplified in a first-round RT-PCR using the HTBI primer set. Via MiXCR, TCRdb re-called the multiplex PCR reads, giving one row per CDR3 protein. The sample lists some 550,000 distinct CDR3 sequences, about a sixth occurring once. The sample is drawn from a study of T cells in Graves' hyperthyroidism and ophthalmopathy.

This sequence joins TRBV3-1 and TRBJ2-3, with 9 bases aligning to TRBD2. The sample consisted of blood. The receptor comes from a woman between 35 and 50 years old with Graves' ophthalmopathy. This CDR3 reads CASSQEGGLAGTSSTDTQYF. CDR3 coding DNA: TGTGCCAGCAGCCAAGAAGGCGGGCTAGCGGGGACCTCTAGCACAGATACGCAGTATTTT.